This T cell receptor beta chain is from a study of T cells in Graves' hyperthyroidism and ophthalmopathy. Study results and limitations: Blood shared most expanded thyroid clonotypes above 0.001.

More than 9.5 ml fresh peripheral blood yielded the PBMCs. Per germline, CDR1 MDHEN and CDR2 SYDVKM. This CDR3 is built from 16 residues. V was trimmed by 3 bases and J by 2 bases, leaving 17 bases between them. Amplified regions were TCR beta CDR3 sequences from RNA transcripts. A set of HTBI primers served as the primers for a first-round RT-PCR of the TCR CDR3. TCRdb called the multiplex PCR reads again in MiXCR, with one record for every CDR3 protein. The data hold about 520,000 distinct CDR3 sequences, with approximately 25% observed a single time. With regard to this clonotype: Its specificity is unknown.

This receptor was identified in a woman aged 30 to 39 with Graves' ophthalmopathy. V and J are TRBV28 and TRBJ2-7, with D possibly matching TRBD2 (5 bases). The sample consisted of blood. The CDR3 sequence: CASSLSPEGSTYEQYF. The CDR3 coding sequence is TGTGCCAGCAGTTTGTCCCCCGAGGGCTCCACCTACGAGCAGTACTTC.